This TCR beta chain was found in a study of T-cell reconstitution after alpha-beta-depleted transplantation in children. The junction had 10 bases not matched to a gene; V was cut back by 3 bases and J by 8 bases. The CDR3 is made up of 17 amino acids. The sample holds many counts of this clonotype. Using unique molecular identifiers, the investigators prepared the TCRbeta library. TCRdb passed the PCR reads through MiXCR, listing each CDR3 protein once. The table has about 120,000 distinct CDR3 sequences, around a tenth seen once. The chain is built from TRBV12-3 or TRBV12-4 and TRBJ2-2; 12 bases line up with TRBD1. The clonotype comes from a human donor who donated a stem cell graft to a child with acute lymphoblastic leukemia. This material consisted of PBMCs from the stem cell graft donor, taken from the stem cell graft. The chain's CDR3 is CASSFVSGQGAAGELFF. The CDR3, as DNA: TGTGCCAGCAGTTTTGTATCGGGACAGGGGGCTGCGGGGGAGCTGTTTTTT.